The 24 T cell receptor beta chains listed next were all sequenced from one sample in a study of cytomegalovirus exposure and HLA in healthy donors. The PCR ran on 60 Vbeta and 13 Jbeta primers. Here immunoSEQ multiplex PCR was the method, and the copy in TCRdb shows in-frame clones only, minus some. The sample shows 83,000 or so clones, 81% of them seen only once. The material sequenced was PBMCs. The source of these receptors is a woman in her 30s in good health and CMV-seronegative.

V usage is TRBV28 and J usage is TRBJ1-6; the match to TRBD1 covers 8 bases. CDR1 and CDR2 from the germline V gene are MDHEN and SYDVKM. The CDR3 is 14 amino acids. V lost 7 bases and J lost 10; bases outside the gene matches: 9. As DNA, the CDR3 is TGTGCCAGCACCCAAGGACAGGGATACTCACCCCTCCACTTT. Amino acids: CASTQGQGYSPLHF.

This clone was counted a single time. This chain connects TRBV29-1 to TRBJ1-2; D ambiguous. Germline V CDR1 and CDR2: SQVTM, ANQGSEA. This CDR3 has 12 residues. Trimming pared 3 bases from V and 12 bases from J, leaving 17 bases between. The CDR3 DNA sequence: TGCAGCGTTGAGGAGGGAACGAGTCCCCACACCTTC. This sequence encodes CSVEEGTSPHTF.

The chain is built from TRBV7-2 and TRBJ2-5; tentatively, D is TRBD2 (5 bases). Between the trimmed V and J ends, which lost 5 bases and 2 bases, there was a span of 12 bases. The CDR3 runs 14 residues. The V gene's germline CDR1 is SGHTA and CDR2 FQGNSA. CDR3: CASSKRGLQETQYF. CDR3 sequence (DNA): TGTGCCAGCAGCAAGAGAGGGTTACAAGAGACCCAGTACTTC.

The chain recombines TRBV5-1 with TRBJ1-4; no definite D call. Trimming removed 0 bases at V and 7 bases at J, with 10 bases between. The CDR3 extends over 14 amino acids. Germline CDR1 reads SGHRS; CDR2 reads YFSETQ. The CDR3 loop is CASSLVPGSEKLFF. Written as DNA, the CDR3 is TGCGCCAGCAGCTTGGTGCCAGGTAGTGAAAAACTGTTTTTT.

This chain uses TRBV11-3 with TRBJ2-1; TRBD2 matches 8 bases. V trimming: 5 bases; J trimming: 10 bases; junction bases outside the gene matches: 4. The germline gives CDR1 SGHNT, CDR2 YENEEA. The CDR3 is made up of 12 amino acids. The CDR3 DNA is TGTGCCAGCAGCCCCAGCGGGGGCGAGCAGTTCTTC. Protein product: CASSPSGGEQFF.

The chain recombines TRBV7-8 with TRBJ2-1; the D gene is possibly TRBD1 (6 bases). Germline assignment: CDR1 SGHVS and CDR2 FQNEAQ. CDR3 length equals 16 residues. V dropped 3 bases and J dropped 6 bases, with 18 bases sitting between them. CDR3 loop: CASSLTTGALGNEQFF. CDR3 in DNA: TGTGCCAGCAGCTTGACGACAGGAGCCTTGGGCAATGAGCAGTTCTTC.

The genes are TRBV6-1 and TRBJ1-2, with D unclear. The V gene lost 8 bases and the J gene lost 8 bases, with 15 bases spanning the gap. The CDR3 has 12 residues. The germline V gene encodes CDR1 MNHNS and CDR2 SASEGT. The CDR3 reads CASGAGSYGYTF. The DNA of the CDR3 is TGTGCCAGCGGCGCGGGGAGTTACGGCTACACCTTC.

This clone came up once. This CDR3 reads CASLTTGGGTEAFF. The CDR3 DNA follows: TGTGCCAGCCTTACGACAGGGGGCGGCACTGAAGCTTTCTTT. The chain couples TRBV18 to TRBJ1-1, with TRBD1 identical over 10 bases. CDR3 length: 14 amino acids. J gave up 4 bases and V 8 bases, and 7 bases lay outside the gene matches. Germline CDR1 is KGHSH and CDR2 is LQKENI.

This clone occurred a few times. This chain links TRBV28 with TRBJ2-3; D possibly corresponds to TRBD2 (5 bases). The CDR3 runs to 16 residues. V gave up 5 bases and J gave up 1 base, with 16 bases separating them. The germline CDR1 and CDR2 sequences are MDHEN and SYDVKM. In DNA form, the CDR3 reads TGTGCCAGCAGTGGGTTGAGGGAGTGGCGCACAGATACGCAGTATTTT. This codes for CASSGLREWRTDTQYF.

The rearrangement links TRBV7-3 to TRBJ2-3; TRBD2 agrees at 14 bases. CDR1 and CDR2 from the germline V gene are SGHTA and FQGTGA. The V segment lost 4 bases and the J segment 5 bases; nucleotides outside the gene matches: 8. The CDR3 contains 17 residues. The CDR3 is CASSSNPGTSGGDTQYF. CDR3 in DNA: TGTGCCAGCAGCTCCAACCCCGGGACTAGCGGGGGAGATACGCAGTATTTT.

The V gene is TRBV27, the J gene TRBJ2-3, with 11 positions matching TRBD2. Germline CDR1 and CDR2: MNHEY and SMNVEV (reference sequence). CDR3 size: 19 residues. The V gene end was trimmed by 6 bases and the J gene end by 1 base; junction bases not matched to a gene: 15. The CDR3 sequence is CASRDRLAGPVLGTDTQYF. CDR3 DNA sequence: TGTGCCAGCAGAGACCGACTAGCGGGGCCTGTCCTGGGCACAGATACGCAGTATTTT.

The CDR3 loop is CSVGDTGNTIYF. The CDR3 coding sequence is TGCAGCGTTGGGGACACTGGAAACACCATATATTTT. The chain has TRBV29-1 and TRBJ1-3, with D possibly TRBD1 on 6 matching bases. V lost 4 bases and J 2 bases, leaving 6 bases between the germline ends. Germline V lookup: CDR1 SQVTM, CDR2 ANQGSEA. This CDR3 is built from 12 residues. Using reference TRBV29-1 and TRBJ1-3 for the parts outside the CDR3, the full variable domain is SAVISQKPSRDICQRGTSLTIQCQVDSQVTMMFWYRQQPGQSLTLIATANQGSEATYESGFVIDKFPISRPNLTFSTLTVSNMSPEDSSIYLCSVGDTGNTIYFGEGSWLTVV.

This clone has just one count. The J gene is TRBJ2-6, the V gene TRBV7-3; 8 bases agree with TRBD1. The length of the CDR3 is 15 residues. The V gene's germline CDR1 is SGHTA and CDR2 FQGTGA. Losses at the gene ends were 5 bases for V and 2 bases for J; bases not matched to a gene: 2. This CDR3 reads CASSLQGAGANVLTF. The DNA for the CDR3 is TGTGCCAGCAGCCTACAGGGGGCTGGGGCCAACGTCCTGACTTTC.

This chain joins TRBV14 and TRBJ2-5, with TRBD1 identical over 11 bases. The trim removed 4 bases at V and 1 base at J, leaving 8 bases unmatched. CDR3 length: 17 residues. Germline CDR1 and CDR2: SGHDN and FVKESK. CDR3 sequence reads: CASSPFRTGGFQETQYF. In nucleotides, the CDR3 is TGTGCCAGCAGCCCGTTTCGGACAGGGGGCTTCCAAGAGACCCAGTACTTC.

The rearrangement uses TRBV5-5 and TRBJ2-7, with TRBD2 matching over 9 bases. Germline V gives CDR1 SGHKS, CDR2 YYEKEE (reference sequence). This CDR3 is built from 19 residues. Trimming took 5 bases from V and 0 from J; bases not matched to a gene: 18. CDR3 in amino acids: CASRPDPSGDRSASYEQYF. In DNA form, the CDR3 reads TGTGCCAGCAGACCCGACCCTAGCGGGGATAGATCCGCCTCCTACGAGCAGTACTTC.

This clone turned up a few times. The CDR3, as DNA: TGCAGCGTTGAACAGGGGAACATTCAGTACTTC. Residues: CSVEQGNIQYF. The V gene is TRBV29-1, the J gene TRBJ2-4; tentatively, D is TRBD1 (6 bases). The length of the CDR3 is 11 residues. Germline values: CDR1 SQVTM, CDR2 ANQGSEA. Trimming shortened V by 2 bases and J by 7 bases, and 6 bases separated the two germline ends.

V usage is TRBV4-3 and J usage is TRBJ1-1; 7 bases fit TRBD1. This CDR3 is built from 15 residues. Germline trimming cut 1 base from V and 4 bases from J; bases unmatched to any gene: 6. Germline CDR1 is LGHNA and CDR2 is YSLEER. The DNA for the CDR3 is TGCGCCAGCAGCCAAGTTTTGGCAGGGGGCACTGAAGCTTTCTTT. Translation gives CASSQVLAGGTEAFF.

The chain uses TRBV6-1 and TRBJ1-2; 8 bases are a match to TRBD1. The V gene end was trimmed by 7 bases and the J gene end by 0 bases; junction bases not matched to a gene: 7. CDR1 is MNHNS, CDR2 SASEGT, per germline. The CDR3 sequence is 15 residues long. CDR3: CASILTGDANYGYTF. CDR3 nucleotides: TGTGCCAGCATTCTGACAGGGGATGCTAACTATGGCTACACCTTC.

This chain connects TRBV7-2 to TRBJ2-1; D perhaps matches TRBD2 (6 bases). Germline V gene lookup returns CDR1 SGHTA and CDR2 FQGNSA. Trimming stripped 7 bases from V and 10 bases from J, with 26 bases between. The CDR3 runs to 16 residues. The CDR3 is CASTLNAAGNGQEQFF. The CDR3 nucleotides read TGTGCCAGCACCTTGAACGCGGCGGGAAATGGTCAGGAGCAGTTCTTC.

This chain joins TRBV4-1 and TRBJ1-5; D is ambiguous. Between the trimmed V and J ends, which lost 0 bases and 4 bases, there was a span of 7 bases. Germline V lookup: CDR1 MGHRA, CDR2 YSYEKL. The CDR3 covers 14 residues. This chain's CDR3 is CASSQEERNQPQHF. CDR3 bases: TGCGCCAGCAGCCAAGAAGAGAGGAATCAGCCCCAGCATTTT.

This clone appeared once. The genes are TRBV7-9 and TRBJ1-5, with 8 bases lining up with TRBD1. This CDR3 has 15 amino acids. V lost 3 bases, J lost 4 bases, and 5 bases stayed unmatched. Germline CDR1 reads SEHNR; CDR2 reads FQNEAQ (reference sequence). Here the CDR3 DNA reads TGTGCCAGCAGCTTTGAAACAGGGGGAAATCAGCCCCAGCATTTT. Translation: CASSFETGGNQPQHF.

The chain carries TRBV27 and TRBJ2-5, with TRBD2 matching over 11 bases. Germline V gene sequence: CDR1 MNHEY, CDR2 SMNVEV (reference sequence). V shed 2 bases and J 11 bases; nucleotides not matched to a gene: 13. This CDR3 spans 16 amino acids. DNA for the CDR3: TGTGCCAGCAGTTTAGATGGGACTAGCGGTCACTTGGAGCAGTACTTC. Amino acid sequence: CASSLDGTSGHLEQYF.

V and J are TRBV18 and TRBJ1-1, with 9 bases lining up with TRBD1. The trim removed 5 bases at V and 6 bases at J, leaving 7 bases unmatched. This CDR3 contains 14 residues. Germline CDR1 reads KGHSH; CDR2 reads LQKENI. The DNA of the CDR3 is TGTGCCAGCTCATTACAGGGGGCTAGTTCTGAAGCTTTCTTT. Translation: CASSLQGASSEAFF.

The rearrangement joins TRBV7-9 to TRBJ2-2; D remains unclear. Per germline, CDR1 SEHNR and CDR2 FQNEAQ (reference sequence). V was shortened by 3 bases and J by 5 bases, with 7 bases between the two germline ends. CDR3 length equals 13 residues. The CDR3 DNA sequence: TGTGCCAGCAGCTTTAGAGTGACCGGGGAGCTGTTTTTT. Protein product: CASSFRVTGELFF.